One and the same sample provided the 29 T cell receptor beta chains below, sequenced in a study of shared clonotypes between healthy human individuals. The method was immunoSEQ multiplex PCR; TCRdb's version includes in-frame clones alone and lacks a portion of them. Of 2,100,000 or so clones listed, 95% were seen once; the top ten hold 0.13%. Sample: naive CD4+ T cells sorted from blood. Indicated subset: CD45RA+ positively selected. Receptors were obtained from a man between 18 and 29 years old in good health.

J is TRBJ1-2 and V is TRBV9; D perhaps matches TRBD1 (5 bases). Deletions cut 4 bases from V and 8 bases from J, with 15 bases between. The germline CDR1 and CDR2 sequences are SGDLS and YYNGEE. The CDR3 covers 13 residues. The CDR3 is CASSPPGGGGYTF. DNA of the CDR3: TGTGCCAGCAGCCCCCCTGGGGGTGGAGGCTACACCTTC.

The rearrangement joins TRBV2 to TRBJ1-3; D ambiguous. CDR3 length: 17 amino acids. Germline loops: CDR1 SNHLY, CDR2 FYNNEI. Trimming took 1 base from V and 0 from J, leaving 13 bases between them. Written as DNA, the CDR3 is TGTGCCAGCAGTGAAGGGCGCCCGGGGATCTCTGGAAACACCATATATTTT. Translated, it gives CASSEGRPGISGNTIYF.

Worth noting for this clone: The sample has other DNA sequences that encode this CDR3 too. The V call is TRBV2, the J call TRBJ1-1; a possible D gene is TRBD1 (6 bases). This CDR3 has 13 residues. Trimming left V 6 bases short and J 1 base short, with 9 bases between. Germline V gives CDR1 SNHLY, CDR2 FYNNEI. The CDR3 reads CASSGQQNTEAFF. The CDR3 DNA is TGTGCCAGCAGCGGACAGCAGAACACTGAAGCTTTCTTT. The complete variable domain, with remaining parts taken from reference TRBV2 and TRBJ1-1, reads EPEVTQTPSHQVTQMGQEVILRCVPISNHLYFYWYRQILGQKVEFLVSFYNNEISEKSEIFDDQFSVERPDGSNFTLKIRSTKLEDSAMYFCASSGQQNTEAFFGQGTRLTVV.

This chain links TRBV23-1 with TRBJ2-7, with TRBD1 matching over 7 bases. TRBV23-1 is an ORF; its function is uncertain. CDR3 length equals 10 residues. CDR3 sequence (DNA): TGCGCTATCCGAAGACAGGGGCAGTACTTC. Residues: CAIRRQGQYF.

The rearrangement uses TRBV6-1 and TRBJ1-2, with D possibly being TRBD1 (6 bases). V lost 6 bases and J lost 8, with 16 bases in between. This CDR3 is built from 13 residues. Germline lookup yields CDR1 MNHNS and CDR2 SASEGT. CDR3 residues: CASRSQGIGGYTF. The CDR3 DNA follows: TGTGCCAGCAGATCGCAGGGGATTGGGGGCTACACCTTC.

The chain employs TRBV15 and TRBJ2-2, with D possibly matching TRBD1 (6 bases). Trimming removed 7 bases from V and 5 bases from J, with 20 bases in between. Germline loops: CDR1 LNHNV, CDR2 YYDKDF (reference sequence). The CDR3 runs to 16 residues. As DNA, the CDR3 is TGTGCCACCAACCTCAAGGGGGACCCTCAGACCGGGGAGCTGTTTTTT. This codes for CATNLKGDPQTGELFF.

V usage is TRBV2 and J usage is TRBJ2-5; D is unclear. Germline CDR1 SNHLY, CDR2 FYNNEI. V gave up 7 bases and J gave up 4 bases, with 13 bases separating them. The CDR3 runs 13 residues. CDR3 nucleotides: TGTGCCAGCAACACAAATCTTGGAGAGACCCAGTACTTC. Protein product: CASNTNLGETQYF.

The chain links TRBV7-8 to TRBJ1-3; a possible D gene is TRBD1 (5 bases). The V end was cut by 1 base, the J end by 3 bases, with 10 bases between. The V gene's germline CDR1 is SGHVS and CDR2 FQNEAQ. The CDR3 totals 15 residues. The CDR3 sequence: CASSLDRKGGNTIYF. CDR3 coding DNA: TGTGCCAGCAGCTTAGACAGGAAAGGTGGAAACACCATATATTTT.

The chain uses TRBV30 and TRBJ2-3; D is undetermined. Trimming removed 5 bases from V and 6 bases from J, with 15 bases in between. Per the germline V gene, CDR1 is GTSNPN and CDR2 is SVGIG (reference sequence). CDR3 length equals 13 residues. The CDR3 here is CAWGVLGADTQYF. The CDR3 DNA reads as TGTGCCTGGGGAGTTTTAGGCGCCGATACGCAGTATTTT.

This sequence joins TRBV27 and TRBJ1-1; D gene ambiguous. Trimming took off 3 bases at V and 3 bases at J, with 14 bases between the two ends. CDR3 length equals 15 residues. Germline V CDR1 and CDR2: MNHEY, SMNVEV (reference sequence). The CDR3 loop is CASSFRGRADTEAFF. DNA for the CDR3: TGTGCCAGCAGTTTTCGAGGGAGGGCGGACACTGAAGCTTTCTTT.

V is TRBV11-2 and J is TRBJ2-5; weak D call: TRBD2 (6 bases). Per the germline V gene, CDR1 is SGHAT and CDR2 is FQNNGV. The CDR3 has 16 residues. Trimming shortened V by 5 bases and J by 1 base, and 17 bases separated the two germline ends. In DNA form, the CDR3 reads TGTGCCAGCAGCCTTGGGACTCGACGGCCCCAAGAGACCCAGTACTTC. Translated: CASSLGTRRPQETQYF.

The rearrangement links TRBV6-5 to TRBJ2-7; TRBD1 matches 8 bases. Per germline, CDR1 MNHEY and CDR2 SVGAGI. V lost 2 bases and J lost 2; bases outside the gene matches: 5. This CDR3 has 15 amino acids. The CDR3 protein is CASSYVRGQAYEQYF. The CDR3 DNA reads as TGTGCCAGCAGTTACGTGCGGGGACAGGCCTACGAGCAGTACTTC.

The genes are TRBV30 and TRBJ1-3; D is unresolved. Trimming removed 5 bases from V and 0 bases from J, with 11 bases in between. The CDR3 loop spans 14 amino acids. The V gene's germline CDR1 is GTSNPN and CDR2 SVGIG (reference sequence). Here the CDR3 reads CAWSDGFSGNTIYF. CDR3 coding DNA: TGTGCCTGGTCGGACGGATTCTCTGGAAACACCATATATTTT.

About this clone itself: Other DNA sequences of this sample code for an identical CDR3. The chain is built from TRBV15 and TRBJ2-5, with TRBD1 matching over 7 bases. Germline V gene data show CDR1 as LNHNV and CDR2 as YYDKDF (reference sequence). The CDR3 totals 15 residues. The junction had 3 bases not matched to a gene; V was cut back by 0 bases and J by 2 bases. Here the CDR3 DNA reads TGTGCCACCAGCAGAGATCGGACAGGTCAAGAGACCCAGTACTTC. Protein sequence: CATSRDRTGQETQYF.

CDR3 nucleotides: TGTGCCAGCAGTGGCCAGGGGTACACCGGGGAGCTGTTTTTT. This translates into CASSGQGYTGELFF. The chain is built from TRBV2 and TRBJ2-2, with D maybe TRBD1 (6 bases). Trimming shortened V by 4 bases and J by 3 bases, and 9 bases separated the two germline ends. This CDR3 comprises 14 residues. Per the germline V gene, CDR1 is SNHLY and CDR2 is FYNNEI.

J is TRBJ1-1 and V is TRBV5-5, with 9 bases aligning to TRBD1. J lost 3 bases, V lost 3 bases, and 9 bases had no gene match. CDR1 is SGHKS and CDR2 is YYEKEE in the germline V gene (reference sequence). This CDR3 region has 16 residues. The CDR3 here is CASSSVPGTGYTEAFF. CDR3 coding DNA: TGTGCCAGCAGCTCCGTCCCCGGGACAGGGTACACTGAAGCTTTCTTT.

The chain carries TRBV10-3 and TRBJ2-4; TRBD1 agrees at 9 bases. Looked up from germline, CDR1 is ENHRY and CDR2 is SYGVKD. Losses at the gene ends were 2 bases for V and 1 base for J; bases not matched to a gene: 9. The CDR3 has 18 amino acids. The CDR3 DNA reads TGTGCCATCAGTGAGAGAGGACAGGGGAATTTTGCCAAAAACATTCAGTACTTC. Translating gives CAISERGQGNFAKNIQYF.

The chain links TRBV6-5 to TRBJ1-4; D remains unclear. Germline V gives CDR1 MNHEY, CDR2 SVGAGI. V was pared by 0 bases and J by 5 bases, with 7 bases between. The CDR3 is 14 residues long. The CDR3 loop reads CASSYSNRNEKLFF. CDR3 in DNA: TGTGCCAGCAGTTACTCGAATAGAAATGAAAAACTGTTTTTT.

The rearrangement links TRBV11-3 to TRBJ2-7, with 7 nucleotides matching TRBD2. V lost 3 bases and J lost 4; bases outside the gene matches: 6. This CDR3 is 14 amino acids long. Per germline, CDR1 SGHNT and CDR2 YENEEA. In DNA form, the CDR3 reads TGTGCCAGCAGCTTCGGACTAGATCGTTACGAGCAGTACTTC. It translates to CASSFGLDRYEQYF.

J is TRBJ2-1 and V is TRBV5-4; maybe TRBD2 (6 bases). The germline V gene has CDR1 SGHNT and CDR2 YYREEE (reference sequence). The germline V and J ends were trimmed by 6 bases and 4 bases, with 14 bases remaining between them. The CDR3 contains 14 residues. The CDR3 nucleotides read TGTGCCAGCAACTTATACGGGGGTTACAATGAGCAGTTCTTC. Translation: CASNLYGGYNEQFF.

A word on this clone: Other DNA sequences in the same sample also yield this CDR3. The CDR3 DNA is TGTGCCAGCAGCCTGGGCGGAGTGCGGTCCCCCCTCCACTTT. Its protein is CASSLGGVRSPLHF. The chain employs TRBV11-2 and TRBJ1-6; D gene unclear. CDR3 size: 14 residues. The germline V gene has CDR1 SGHAT and CDR2 FQNNGV. Trimming cost V 5 bases and J 13 bases, with 18 bases left between them.

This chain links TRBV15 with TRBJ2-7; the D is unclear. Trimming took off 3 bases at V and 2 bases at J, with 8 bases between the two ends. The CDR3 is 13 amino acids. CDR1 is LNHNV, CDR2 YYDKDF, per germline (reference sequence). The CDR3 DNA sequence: TGTGCCACCAGCAGGCTTCAGACCTACGAGCAGTACTTC. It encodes CATSRLQTYEQYF.

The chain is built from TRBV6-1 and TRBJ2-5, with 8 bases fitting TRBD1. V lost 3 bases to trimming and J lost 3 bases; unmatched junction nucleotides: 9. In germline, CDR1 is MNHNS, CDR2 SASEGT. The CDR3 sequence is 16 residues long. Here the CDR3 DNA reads TGTGCCAGCAGTGATTTAGCGAGGACAGGGAAAGAGACCCAGTACTTC. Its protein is CASSDLARTGKETQYF.

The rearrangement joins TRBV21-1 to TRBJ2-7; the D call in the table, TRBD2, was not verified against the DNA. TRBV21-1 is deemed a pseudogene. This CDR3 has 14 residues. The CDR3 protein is CASSPQGWENEQYF. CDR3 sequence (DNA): TGTGCCAGCAGCCCCCAAGGGTGGGAGAACGAGCAGTACTTC.

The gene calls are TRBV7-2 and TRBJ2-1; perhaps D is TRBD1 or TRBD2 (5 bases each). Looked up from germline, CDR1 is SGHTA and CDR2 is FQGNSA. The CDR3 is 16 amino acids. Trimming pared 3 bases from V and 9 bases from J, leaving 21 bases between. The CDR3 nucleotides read TGTGCCAGCAGCTTGATGGGGGAACCCCCGCTGGGTGAGCAGTTCTTC. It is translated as CASSLMGEPPLGEQFF.

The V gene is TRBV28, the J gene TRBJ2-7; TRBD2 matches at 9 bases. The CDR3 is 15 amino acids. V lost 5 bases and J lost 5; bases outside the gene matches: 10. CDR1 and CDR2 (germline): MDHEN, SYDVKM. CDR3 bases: TGTGCCAGCAGTCCCGGGGGAGCGGGAGGTGACGAGCAGTACTTC. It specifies CASSPGGAGGDEQYF. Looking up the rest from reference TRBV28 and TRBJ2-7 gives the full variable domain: DVKVTQSSRYLVKRTGEKVFLECVQDMDHENMFWYRQDPGLGLRLIYFSYDVKMKEKGDIPEGYSVSREKKERFSLILESASTNQTSMYLCASSPGGAGGDEQYFGPGTRLTVT.

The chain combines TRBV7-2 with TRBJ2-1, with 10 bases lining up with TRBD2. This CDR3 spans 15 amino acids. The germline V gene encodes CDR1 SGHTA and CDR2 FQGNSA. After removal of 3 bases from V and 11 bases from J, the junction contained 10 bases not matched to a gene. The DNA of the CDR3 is TGTGCCAGCAGCTTCCCGCTCGGACTAGCGGATCAGCAGTTCTTC. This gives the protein CASSFPLGLADQQFF. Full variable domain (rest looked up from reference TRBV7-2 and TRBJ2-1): GAGVSQSPSNKVTEKGKDVELRCDPISGHTALYWYRQSLGQGLEFLIYFQGNSAPDKSGLPSDRFSAERTGGSVSTLTIQRTQQEDSAVYLCASSFPLGLADQQFFGPGTRLTVL.

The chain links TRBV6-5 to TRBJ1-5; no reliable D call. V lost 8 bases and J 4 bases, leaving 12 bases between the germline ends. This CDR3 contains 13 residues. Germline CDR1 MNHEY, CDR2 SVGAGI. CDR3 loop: CASSTALNQPQHF. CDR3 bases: TGTGCCAGCTCTACAGCATTAAATCAGCCCCAGCATTTT.

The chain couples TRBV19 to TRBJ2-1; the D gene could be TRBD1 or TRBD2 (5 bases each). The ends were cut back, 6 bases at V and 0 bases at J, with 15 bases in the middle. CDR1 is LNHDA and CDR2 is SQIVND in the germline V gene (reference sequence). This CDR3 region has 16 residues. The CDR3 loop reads CASRNHGTGSYNEQFF. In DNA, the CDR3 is TGTGCCAGTAGGAACCACGGGACCGGCTCCTACAATGAGCAGTTCTTC.